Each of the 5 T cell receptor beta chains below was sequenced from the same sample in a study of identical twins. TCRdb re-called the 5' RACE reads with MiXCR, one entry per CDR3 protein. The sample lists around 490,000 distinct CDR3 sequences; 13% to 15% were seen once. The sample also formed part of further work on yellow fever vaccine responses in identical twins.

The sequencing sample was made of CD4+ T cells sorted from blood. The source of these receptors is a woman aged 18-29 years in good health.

This chain's CDR3 is CATSEGYRGGNQPQHF. As DNA, the CDR3 is TGTGCCACCAGTGAGGGCTACAGGGGCGGCAATCAGCCCCAGCATTTT. This chain links TRBV24-1 with TRBJ1-5; TRBD1 matches at 7 bases. This CDR3 has 16 amino acids. In germline, CDR1 is KGHDR, CDR2 SFDVKD. V lost 4 bases and J lost 2; bases outside the gene matches: 7.

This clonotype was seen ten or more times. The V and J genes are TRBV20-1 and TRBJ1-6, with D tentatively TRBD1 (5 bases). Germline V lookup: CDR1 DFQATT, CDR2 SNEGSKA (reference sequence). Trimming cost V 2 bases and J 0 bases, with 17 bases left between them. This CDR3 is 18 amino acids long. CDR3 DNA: TGCAGTGCTAGAATCCCCAGCAGGGCGAGCTCCTATAATTCACCCCTCCACTTT. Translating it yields CSARIPSRASSYNSPLHF.

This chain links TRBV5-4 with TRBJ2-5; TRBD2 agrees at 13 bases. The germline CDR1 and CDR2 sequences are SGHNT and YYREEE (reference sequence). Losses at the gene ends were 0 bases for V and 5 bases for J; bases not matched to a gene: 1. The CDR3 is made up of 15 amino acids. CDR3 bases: TGTGCCAGCAGCTTGGGGACTAGCGGGAGTGAGACCCAGTACTTC. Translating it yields CASSLGTSGSETQYF.

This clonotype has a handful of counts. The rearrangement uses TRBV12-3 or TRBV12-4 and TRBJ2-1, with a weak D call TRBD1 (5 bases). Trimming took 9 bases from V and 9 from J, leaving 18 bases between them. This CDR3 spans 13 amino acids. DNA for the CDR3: TGTGCCAGGGCAGGGTTCGTGGGGTGTGAGCAGTTCTTC. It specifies CARAGFVGCEQFF.

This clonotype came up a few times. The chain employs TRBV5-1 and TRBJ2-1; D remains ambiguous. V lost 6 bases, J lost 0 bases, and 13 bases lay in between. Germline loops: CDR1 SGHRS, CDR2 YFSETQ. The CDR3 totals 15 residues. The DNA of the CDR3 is TGCGCCAGCACTCGGGCCCTCAGCTCCTACAATGAGCAGTTCTTC. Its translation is CASTRALSSYNEQFF. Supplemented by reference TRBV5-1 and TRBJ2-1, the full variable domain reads KAGVTQTPRYLIKTRGQQVTLSCSPISGHRSVSWYQQTPGQGLQFLFEYFSETQRNKGNFPGRFSGRQFSNSRSEMNVSTLELGDSALYLCASTRALSSYNEQFFGPGTRLTVL.